The 30 T cell receptor beta chains reported below all come from one sample, sequenced in a study of a mutant IDH1 vaccine in newly diagnosed glioma (dated by TCRdb to the early 2020s). Read against the paper, the sample's time point label means: week 47, end of study. A 20-mer mutant IDH1 peptide at 300 micrograms in Montanide made up each vaccine dose, which was injected subcutaneously together with topical imiquimod. Their antigens are not known. The method behind the library was the immunoSEQ multiplex PCR assay. TCRdb stores this immuneACCESS table with in-frame sequences only. Part of the clones is absent; in the studies checked, under half of the shortfall reflects unresolved V genes, and no reason is known for the rest. The sample table shows about 94,000 clones, and roughly 90% are seen once. In total, the top ten clones hold around 0.73% of the sample. The material sequenced was PBMCs, taken from a glioma patient whose treatment included an IDH1 peptide vaccine. These receptors all come from a woman aged 45-65 years with glioma.

This clone has a single count. The genes are TRBV2 and TRBJ1-3; no clear D gene. With 0 bases removed from V and 1 base from J, the gap between germline ends came to 7 bases. CDR3 length: 15 residues. From germline, CDR1 is SNHLY and CDR2 FYNNEI. For the CDR3, the DNA is TGTGCCAGCAGTGAAGCGGGAACTTCTGGAAACACCATATATTTT. Translation gives CASSEAGTSGNTIYF.

This clone appeared once. The chain links TRBV7-8 to TRBJ2-7; 9 bases are shared with TRBD2. Trimming cost V 5 bases and J 6 bases; bases outside gene matches: 8. CDR1 is SGHVS, CDR2 FQNEAQ, per germline. This CDR3 spans 14 amino acids. This chain's CDR3 is CASSLRLAALEQYF. CDR3 DNA sequence: TGTGCCAGCAGCCTGAGACTAGCGGCTCTCGAGCAGTACTTC.

The chain couples TRBV4-1 to TRBJ2-3; D might be TRBD2 (5 bases). V was shortened by 1 base and J by 5 bases, with 13 bases between the two germline ends. From germline, CDR1 is MGHRA and CDR2 YSYEKL. This CDR3 is 15 amino acids long. CDR3 residues: CASSQGERLKDTQYF. The CDR3 coding sequence is TGCGCCAGCAGCCAAGGAGAGCGGTTGAAAGATACGCAGTATTTT.

The V and J genes are TRBV11-2 and TRBJ1-6; the match to TRBD1 covers 7 bases. The length of the CDR3 is 15 residues. Germline lookup yields CDR1 SGHAT and CDR2 FQNNGV. V dropped 4 bases and J dropped 10; count of bases not matched to a gene: 10. The CDR3 nucleotides read TGTGCCAGCAGCTCCCGGACAGGAGAAAGGTCACCCCTCCACTTT. As protein: CASSSRTGERSPLHF.

This chain links TRBV9 with TRBJ1-6; D uncertain. Germline-derived CDR1 and CDR2 are SGDLS and YYNGEE. The CDR3 loop spans 13 amino acids. V was clipped by 1 base and J by 7 bases, with 6 bases between them. DNA for the CDR3: TGTGCCAGCAGCGTAACTAGGAATTCACCCCTCCACTTT. Amino acids: CASSVTRNSPLHF.

This clone was detected only a few times. The chain employs TRBV30 and TRBJ2-2; no clear D gene. Germline assignment: CDR1 GTSNPN and CDR2 SVGIG (reference sequence). V was shortened by 2 bases and J by 5 bases, with 9 bases between the two germline ends. The CDR3 length is 13 residues. DNA of the CDR3: TGTGCCTGGAGTCTCGCCAGGACCGGGGAGCTGTTTTTT. Translated, it gives CAWSLARTGELFF.

This chain joins TRBV10-3 and TRBJ2-7, with 10 bases that match TRBD2. The CDR3 runs to 16 residues. V gave up 3 bases and J gave up 1 base; unmatched junction bases: 6. Germline-derived CDR1 and CDR2 are ENHRY and SYGVKD. For the CDR3, the DNA is TGTGCCATCAGTGATCTAGCGGGAGACAGGTCCTACGAGCAGTACTTC. It encodes CAISDLAGDRSYEQYF.

The chain couples TRBV5-1 to TRBJ1-2; a weak D match, TRBD1 (5 bases). This CDR3 region has 15 residues. V lost 1 base and J lost 11, with 21 bases in between. Germline CDR1 SGHRS, CDR2 YFSETQ. DNA of the CDR3: TGCGCCAGCAGCTTGCCCGCGGGACTCAACCCCGAATACACCTTC. This translates into CASSLPAGLNPEYTF.

The J gene is TRBJ2-7, the V gene TRBV5-1; no firm D call. The CDR3 loop spans 14 amino acids. Germline V lookup: CDR1 SGHRS, CDR2 YFSETQ. V was shortened by 0 bases and J by 2 bases, with 9 bases between the two germline ends. CDR3 in amino acids: CASSLGLDTYEQYF. The CDR3 DNA reads TGCGCCAGCAGCTTGGGTTTAGATACCTACGAGCAGTACTTC.

The rearrangement links TRBV5-1 to TRBJ2-3; no clear D gene. The CDR3 spans 14 residues. Germline loops: CDR1 SGHRS, CDR2 YFSETQ. V dropped 6 bases and J dropped 4 bases, with 15 bases sitting between them. CDR3 loop: CASTVSFRPDTQYF. In nucleotides, the CDR3 is TGCGCCAGCACGGTCTCATTCAGGCCAGATACGCAGTATTTT. The variable domain in full, completed from reference TRBV5-1 and TRBJ2-3, reads KAGVTQTPRYLIKTRGQQVTLSCSPISGHRSVSWYQQTPGQGLQFLFEYFSETQRNKGNFPGRFSGRQFSNSRSEMNVSTLELGDSALYLCASTVSFRPDTQYFGPGTRLTVL.

This clone was counted a single time. The V call is TRBV9, the J call TRBJ1-1, with TRBD1 as a possible D gene (6 bases). V gave up 0 bases and J gave up 3 bases, with 15 bases separating them. The CDR3 consists of 16 residues. Germline CDR1 SGDLS, CDR2 YYNGEE. In DNA form, the CDR3 reads TGTGCCAGCAGCGTAGGAGGGCCACAGGGACACACTGAAGCTTTCTTT. Translating it yields CASSVGGPQGHTEAFF.

The chain joins TRBV7-3 to TRBJ1-1, with 12 bases fitting TRBD1. The V gene end was trimmed by 5 bases and the J gene end by 7 bases; junction bases not matched to a gene: 8. Germline values: CDR1 SGHTA, CDR2 FQGTGA. This CDR3 has 15 residues. In DNA form, the CDR3 reads TGTGCCAGCAGCCAGGGGACAGGGGGCAGGGGTGAAGCTTTCTTT. Its translation is CASSQGTGGRGEAFF.

The sample holds a few counts of this clone. The CDR3 reads CAISPTSGRSGYEQYF. CDR3 nucleotides: TGTGCCATCAGCCCGACTAGCGGGAGGTCAGGCTACGAGCAGTACTTC. The chain couples TRBV10-3 to TRBJ2-7; TRBD2 agrees at 13 bases. With 6 bases clipped from V and 3 bases from J, the junction kept 8 bases outside the gene matches. CDR3 size: 16 residues. CDR1 ENHRY and CDR2 SYGVKD come from the germline V gene.

The chain carries TRBV2 and TRBJ1-5, with 9 nucleotides matching TRBD1. CDR1 is SNHLY, CDR2 FYNNEI, per germline. The CDR3 runs 15 residues. The V gene end was trimmed by 5 bases and the J gene end by 0 bases; junction bases not matched to a gene: 2. CDR3 sequence (DNA): TGTGCCAGCAGTACGGGACAGGGTAGCAATCAGCCCCAGCATTTT. It is translated as CASSTGQGSNQPQHF.

This clone was observed once. In nucleotides, the CDR3 is TGTGCCAGCAACTCCGGGACTAGCGAACTTGAGCAGTACTTC. This encodes CASNSGTSELEQYF. J is TRBJ2-7 and V is TRBV27, with TRBD2 identical over 10 bases. J gave up 7 bases and V 7 bases, and 10 bases lay outside the gene matches. Germline assignment: CDR1 MNHEY and CDR2 SMNVEV (reference sequence). The CDR3 runs 14 residues.

DNA of the CDR3: TGTGCCAGCAACCTGGGACAGGGAATCGACGAGCAGTACTTC. The encoded protein is CASNLGQGIDEQYF. The rearrangement uses TRBV7-9 and TRBJ2-7; 9 nucleotides match TRBD1. The CDR3 covers 14 residues. Germline CDR1 SEHNR, CDR2 FQNEAQ (reference sequence). Trimming at V came to 7 bases and at J to 5 bases, leaving 9 bases not matched to a gene.

This chain uses TRBV15 with TRBJ1-3, with D maybe TRBD1 (6 bases). CDR1 and CDR2 from the germline V gene are LNHNV and YYDKDF (reference sequence). The CDR3 extends over 16 amino acids. Trimming cost V 5 bases and J 4 bases, with 18 bases left between them. The CDR3 reads CATSWRVGGGGNTIYF. The CDR3 DNA sequence: TGTGCCACCAGCTGGAGGGTTGGAGGGGGAGGAAACACCATATATTTT.

V usage is TRBV6-6 and J usage is TRBJ1-1; 9 bases are shared with TRBD1. V was pared by 4 bases and J by 3 bases, with 6 bases of the junction left unmatched. CDR3 length: 15 amino acids. In germline, CDR1 is MNHNY, CDR2 SVGAGI (reference sequence). CDR3 bases: TGTGCCAGCAGTTCACCGGGACAGGGAGACACTGAAGCTTTCTTT. Its translation: CASSSPGQGDTEAFF.

This rearrangement joins TRBV7-2 to TRBJ1-5; no reliable D call. CDR1 SGHTA and CDR2 FQGNSA come from the germline V gene. This CDR3 has 17 residues. V was trimmed by 2 bases and J by 2 bases, leaving 16 bases between them. CDR3 amino acids: CASSLKSAHRGNQPQHF. CDR3 DNA: TGTGCCAGCAGCTTAAAGTCCGCGCATAGGGGCAATCAGCCCCAGCATTTT.

This chain joins TRBV29-1 and TRBJ1-1; D might be TRBD1 (5 bases). V lost 0 bases, J lost 4 bases, and 18 bases lay in between. The CDR3 is 16 residues long. Looked up from germline, CDR1 is SQVTM and CDR2 is ANQGSEA. The CDR3 here is CSVEDPFQVGGTEAFF. CDR3 in DNA: TGCAGCGTTGAAGATCCCTTCCAGGTCGGGGGCACTGAAGCTTTCTTT.

The V gene is TRBV28, the J gene TRBJ2-7; D is unresolved. The length of the CDR3 is 13 residues. In germline, CDR1 is MDHEN, CDR2 SYDVKM. With 2 bases removed from V and 6 bases from J, the gap between germline ends came to 11 bases. The CDR3 sequence: CASSLIGLAEQYF. CDR3 nucleotide sequence: TGTGCCAGCAGTTTAATAGGCCTGGCCGAGCAGTACTTC.

This clone was observed a single time. J is TRBJ1-6 and V is TRBV11-1; perhaps TRBD1 as D (6 bases). This CDR3 contains 16 residues. The germline V gene has CDR1 SGHAT and CDR2 FQDESV (reference sequence). Trimming stripped 4 bases from V and 0 bases from J, with 10 bases between. The CDR3 sequence: CASSYDRSSYNSPLHF. The CDR3 nucleotides read TGTGCCAGCAGCTACGACAGGAGCTCCTATAATTCACCCCTCCACTTT.

The V gene is TRBV10-3, the J gene TRBJ2-7; 10 bases map to TRBD2. V was pared by 7 bases and J by 2 bases, with 8 bases of the junction left unmatched. Germline CDR1 and CDR2: ENHRY and SYGVKD. The CDR3 is 15 residues long. CDR3 amino acids: CAITTGTSATYEQYF. The CDR3 bases are TGTGCCATCACCACCGGGACTAGCGCCACCTACGAGCAGTACTTC.

The chain is built from TRBV7-6 and TRBJ2-2; 10 positions match TRBD2. Unmatched junction bases numbered 7, after V lost 5 bases and J lost 4 bases. The length of the CDR3 is 16 residues. CDR1 and CDR2 (germline): SGHVS, FNYEAQ. Written as DNA, the CDR3 is TGTGCCAGCAGCCAGCGGACTAGCGGTATCACCGGGGAGCTGTTTTTT. Encoded protein: CASSQRTSGITGELFF.

J is TRBJ2-1 and V is TRBV9, with 16 bases fitting TRBD2. Germline V lookup: CDR1 SGDLS, CDR2 YYNGEE. CDR3 length: 22 amino acids. Unmatched junction bases numbered 20, after V lost 5 bases and J lost 3 bases. CDR3 loop: CASSHPAEGGTSGRASYNEQFF. The CDR3 region has the DNA TGTGCCAGCAGTCACCCCGCGGAGGGGGGGACTAGCGGGAGGGCTAGCTACAATGAGCAGTTCTTC.

This chain joins TRBV18 and TRBJ2-1, with D perhaps matching TRBD1 or TRBD2 (5 bases each). The V gene's germline CDR1 is KGHSH and CDR2 LQKENI. The CDR3 runs 18 residues. Trimming removed 3 bases at V and 5 bases at J, with 23 bases between. The CDR3 reads CASSPEIGTRSGNNEQFF. The CDR3 region has the DNA TGTGCCAGCTCACCCGAGATAGGGACGCGCTCGGGTAACAATGAGCAGTTCTTC. Variable domain in full (rest from reference TRBV18 and TRBJ2-1): NAGVMQNPRHLVRRRGQEARLRCSPMKGHSHVYWYRQLPEEGLKFMVYLQKENIIDESGMPKERFSAEFPKEGPSILRIQQVVRGDSAAYFCASSPEIGTRSGNNEQFFGPGTRLTVL.

The chain combines TRBV5-4 with TRBJ2-7, with 9 positions matching TRBD2. V was clipped by 3 bases and J by 2 bases; unmatched bases: 9. The CDR3 is made up of 16 amino acids. CDR1 is SGHNT, CDR2 YYREEE, per germline (reference sequence). CDR3: CASSSGKREVPYEQYF. As DNA, the CDR3 is TGTGCCAGCAGCTCCGGGAAGCGGGAGGTCCCCTACGAGCAGTACTTC.

The CDR3 reads CASSTGQAPGETQYF. CDR3 coding DNA: TGTGCCAGCAGCACCGGACAGGCCCCCGGGGAGACCCAGTACTTC. The rearrangement links TRBV7-3 to TRBJ2-5; 7 bases map to TRBD1. This CDR3 contains 15 residues. V gave up 5 bases and J gave up 5 bases; unmatched junction bases: 11. In germline, CDR1 is SGHTA, CDR2 FQGTGA.

The chain recombines TRBV4-1 with TRBJ2-1; D not resolved. CDR3 length: 13 residues. The V gene lost 3 bases and the J gene lost 2 bases, with 5 bases spanning the gap. CDR1 MGHRA and CDR2 YSYEKL come from the germline V gene. CDR3 in amino acids: CASSQPAYNEQFF. The CDR3 nucleotides read TGCGCCAGCAGCCAGCCAGCCTACAATGAGCAGTTCTTC.

V and J are TRBV7-3 and TRBJ1-1; no definite D call. This CDR3 contains 13 residues. Germline V CDR1 and CDR2: SGHTA, FQGTGA. V was trimmed by 3 bases and J by 3 bases, leaving 8 bases between them. CDR3 sequence (DNA): TGTGCCAGCAGCTTCCAGGAGGACACTGAAGCTTTCTTT. It is translated as CASSFQEDTEAFF. Using reference TRBV7-3 and TRBJ1-1 for the parts outside the CDR3, the full variable domain is GAGVSQTPSNKVTEKGKYVELRCDPISGHTALYWYRQSLGQGPEFLIYFQGTGAADDSGLPNDRFFAVRPEGSVSTLKIQRTERGDSAVYLCASSFQEDTEAFFGQGTRLTVV.